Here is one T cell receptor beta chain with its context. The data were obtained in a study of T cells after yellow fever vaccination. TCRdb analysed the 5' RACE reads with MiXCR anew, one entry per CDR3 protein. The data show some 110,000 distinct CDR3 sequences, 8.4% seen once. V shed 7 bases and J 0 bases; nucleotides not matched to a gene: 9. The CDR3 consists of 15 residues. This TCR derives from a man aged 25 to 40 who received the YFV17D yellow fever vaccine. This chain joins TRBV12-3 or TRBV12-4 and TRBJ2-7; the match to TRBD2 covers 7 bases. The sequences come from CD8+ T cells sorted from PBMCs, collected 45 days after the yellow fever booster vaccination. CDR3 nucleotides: TGTGCCAGCACCCCGGGGGGAACGAGCTCCTACGAGCAGTACTTC. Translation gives CASTPGGTSSYEQYF.